This note documents a single T cell receptor beta chain sequence. As processed by the authors: By means of reference gene primer amplification, nucleated cell counts were estimated. Produced via immunoSEQ multiplex PCR; TCRdb's table is partial and in-frame only. That table furnishes V, J and clone size, whereas the DNA furnished D and trimming. This sample yields fewer than 150,000 clones, of which about 87% are seen a single time; roughly 4% belongs to the top ten. The germline V gene encodes CDR1 ENHRY and CDR2 SYGVKD. The CDR3 consists of 12 residues. Trimming cost V 9 bases and J 4 bases; bases outside gene matches: 4. This entry comes from a study of blood T cell repertoires in COVID-19. Background on the study: Acute and convalescent COVID-19 specimens originated in the United States, Italy and Spain.

The sequencing input was peripheral blood. The clonotype was recovered from a woman in her thirties or forties with acute or convalescent COVID-19. The chain employs TRBV10-3 and TRBJ1-2; 8 bases are shared with TRBD1. CDR3 nucleotides: TGTGCCATAGATACAGGGGGCTATGGCTACACCTTC. It is translated as CAIDTGGYGYTF.